The 4 T cell receptor beta chains reported below all come from one sample, sequenced in a study of T cell responses to AZD1222 COVID-19 vaccine. Sequenced by immunoSEQ multiplex PCR; TCRdb stores in-frame clones only, minus some. The repertoire has 140,000 to 150,000 clones, 85% to 95% of them found once; the top ten carry 9% to 15%. The specimen comprised peripheral blood, sampled after recovery from COVID-19. The origin of the receptors is an adult who had recovered from COVID-19.

The V and J genes are TRBV9 and TRBJ2-7; D may be TRBD1 or TRBD2 (5 bases each). V was trimmed by 4 bases and J by 4 bases, leaving 15 bases between them. The CDR3 contains 14 residues. Germline values: CDR1 SGDLS, CDR2 YYNGEE. The CDR3 reads CASSSAGGVYEQYF. The CDR3 coding sequence is TGTGCCAGCAGCTCCGCTGGGGGAGTTTACGAGCAGTACTTC.

The chain has TRBV18 and TRBJ1-2; 8 positions match TRBD1. This CDR3 has 15 residues. V lost 1 base to trimming and J lost 8 bases; unmatched junction nucleotides: 9. From germline, CDR1 is KGHSH and CDR2 LQKENI. This chain's CDR3 is CASSPLDRVVDGYTF. CDR3 nucleotide sequence: TGTGCCAGCTCACCACTGGACAGGGTAGTCGACGGCTACACCTTC.

The V and J genes are TRBV5-4 and TRBJ2-1; 8 bases are a match to TRBD1. The ends lost 2 bases at V and 10 bases at J; junction bases unmatched: 11. Germline V CDR1 and CDR2: SGHNT, YYREEE (reference sequence). The CDR3 consists of 15 residues. The CDR3 DNA is TGTGCCAGCAGCTTACAGGGGGGACGGGGCGGAGAGCAGTTCTTC. Translating gives CASSLQGGRGGEQFF.

This clone was observed once. The chain employs TRBV6-5 and TRBJ1-6, with a weak D call TRBD1 (6 bases). Trimming pared 4 bases from V and 8 bases from J, leaving 15 bases between. The CDR3 consists of 15 residues. From germline, CDR1 is MNHEY and CDR2 SVGAGI. CDR3 protein: CASSFEHRVDSPLHF. The CDR3 nucleotides read TGTGCCAGCAGTTTCGAGCACAGGGTTGATTCACCCCTCCACTTT.